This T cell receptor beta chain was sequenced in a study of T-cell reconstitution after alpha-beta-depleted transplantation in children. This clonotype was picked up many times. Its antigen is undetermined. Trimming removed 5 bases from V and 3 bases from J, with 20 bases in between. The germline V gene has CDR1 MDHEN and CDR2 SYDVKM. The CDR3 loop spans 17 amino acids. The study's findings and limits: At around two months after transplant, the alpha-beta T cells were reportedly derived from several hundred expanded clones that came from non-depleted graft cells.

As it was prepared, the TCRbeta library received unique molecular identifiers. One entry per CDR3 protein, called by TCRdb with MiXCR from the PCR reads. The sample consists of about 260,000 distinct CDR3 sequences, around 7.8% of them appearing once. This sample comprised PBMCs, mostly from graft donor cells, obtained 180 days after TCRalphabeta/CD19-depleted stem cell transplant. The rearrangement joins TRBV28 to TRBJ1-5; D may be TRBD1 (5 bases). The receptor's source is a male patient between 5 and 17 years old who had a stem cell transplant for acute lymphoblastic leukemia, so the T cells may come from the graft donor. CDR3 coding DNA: TGTGCCAGCAGTACCGCCACAGTGGGGGGTCTCAATCAGCCCCAGCATTTT. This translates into CASSTATVGGLNQPQHF.